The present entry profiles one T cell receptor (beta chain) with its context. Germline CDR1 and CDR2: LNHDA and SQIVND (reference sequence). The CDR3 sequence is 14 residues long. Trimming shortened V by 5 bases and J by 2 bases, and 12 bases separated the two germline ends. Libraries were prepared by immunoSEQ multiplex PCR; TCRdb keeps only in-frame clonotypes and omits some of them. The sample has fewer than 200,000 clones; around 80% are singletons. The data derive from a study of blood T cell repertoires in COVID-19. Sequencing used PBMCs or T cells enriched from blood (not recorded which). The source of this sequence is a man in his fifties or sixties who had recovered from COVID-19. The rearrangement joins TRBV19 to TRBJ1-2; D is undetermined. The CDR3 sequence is CASSFRGLNYGYTF. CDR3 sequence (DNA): TGTGCCAGTAGTTTCCGGGGTTTGAACTATGGCTACACCTTC.